The source of this T cell receptor beta chain is a study of T cell responses to AZD1222 COVID-19 vaccine. Whole-study results and caveats: There were vaccine-associated CD4 TCRs across spike, dominant at 160-218 and 743-854. Clonal diversity was possibly underestimated; the donors were predominantly white British and more often female. Baseline testing showed seropositivity in only six AZD1222 recipients.

Sequencing was performed with immunoSEQ multiplex PCR; in TCRdb, only in-frame clones are kept and a portion is missing. The sample holds 90,000 to 150,000 clones, around 86% seen once. Germline V lookup: CDR1 SGHDN, CDR2 FVKESK. V lost 1 base, J lost 7 bases, and 8 bases lay in between. The CDR3 contains 12 residues. With respect to this clone: Its antigen is currently unknown.

This specimen was peripheral blood, taken on day 0 of AZD1222 vaccination. The chain links TRBV14 to TRBJ2-7; no definite D call. The clonotype was recovered from an adult in good health. CDR3 sequence: CASSQVYREQYF. In DNA form, the CDR3 reads TGTGCCAGCAGCCAAGTTTATAGGGAGCAGTACTTC.